The rows below give T cell receptor beta chains drawn from one sample of a study of blood T cell repertoires in COVID-19. The protocol was immunoSEQ multiplex PCR, while the TCRdb copy is restricted to in-frame clones and leaves out a portion. Of hundreds of thousands of clones in the sample, around 88% were seen once. The source material was peripheral blood. These TCRs come from a woman aged 45-65 years with COVID-19, enrolled during active disease. CDR3s include the opening cysteine and the closing phenylalanine or tryptophan. D genes are given only for firm matches. Clone size is shown for a subset of rows, as once, few, many or a class of expanded clone.

CDR3	DNA	V	J	D	size
CASSAPTGDYGYTF	TGTGCCAGCAGCGCTCCGACAGGGGACTATGGCTACACCTTC	TRBV21-1	TRBJ1-2	-	-
CASSSDRVQPQHF	TGTGCCAGTAGCTCCGACAGGGTCCAGCCCCAGCATTTT	TRBV19	TRBJ1-5	TRBD1	-
CASGLNYGYTF	TGTGCCAGCGGGCTTAACTATGGCTACACCTTC	TRBV2	TRBJ1-2	-	once
CASTIGVGEAFF	TGTGCCAGTACCATAGGAGTTGGAGAAGCTTTCTTT	TRBV19	TRBJ1-1	-	-
CASSRTGGSPLHF	TGTGCCAGCAGTCGAACAGGGGGCTCACCCCTCCACTTT	TRBV3-1/TRBV3-2	TRBJ1-6	TRBD1	once
CASNTQGAAYEQYF	TGTGCCAGCAACACCCAGGGGGCGGCTTACGAGCAGTACTTC	TRBV6-5	TRBJ2-7	TRBD1	-
CASPSGRPQHF	TGTGCCAGCCCCTCGGGGAGGCCCCAGCATTTT	TRBV28	TRBJ1-5	-	few
CASSEDPQGPKNIQYF	TGTGCCAGCAGCGAAGACCCGCAGGGGCCCAAAAACATTCAGTACTTC	TRBV9	TRBJ2-4	-	-
CAWSPGGSGNTIYF	TGTGCCTGGAGTCCCGGGGGCTCTGGAAACACCATATATTTT	TRBV30	TRBJ1-3	-	once
CASSKGGGNTEAFF	TGTGCCAGCAGCAAGGGCGGGGGGAACACTGAAGCTTTCTTT	TRBV5-6	TRBJ1-1	-	-
CASSALRVPGYTF	TGTGCCAGCAGCGCCCTCCGGGTTCCGGGCTACACCTTC	TRBV11-2	TRBJ1-2	-	few
CASRQGGTALHF	TGTGCCAGCAGACAAGGGGGTACGGCCCTCCACTTT	TRBV11-2	TRBJ1-6	-	-
CASSNTGGATDTQYF	TGTGCCAGCAGCAATACAGGGGGCGCGACAGATACGCAGTATTTT	TRBV11-2	TRBJ2-3	TRBD1	-
CASSLLRNTEAFF	TGTGCCAGCAGCTTACTGCGGAACACTGAAGCTTTCTTT	TRBV11-3	TRBJ1-1	-	-
CASSVRTGSETQYF	TGTGCCAGCAGCGTTAGGACTGGATCCGAGACCCAGTACTTC	TRBV9	TRBJ2-5	-	-
CASSQDKRTATLSEKLFF	TGCGCCAGCAGCCAAGATAAGAGGACAGCGACCCTTAGTGAAAAACTGTTTTTT	TRBV4-1	TRBJ1-4	-	-
CASSFGTGGSYEQYF	TGCGCCAGCAGCTTTGGGACAGGGGGCTCCTACGAGCAGTACTTC	TRBV5-1	TRBJ2-7	TRBD1	-
CASSLWTARRSYEQYF	TGTGCCAGCAGCCTCTGGACTGCACGACGCTCCTACGAGCAGTACTTC	TRBV3-1/TRBV3-2	TRBJ2-7	-	-
CASSQREGSSYNSPLHF	TGCGCCAGCAGTCAACGAGAAGGGAGCTCCTATAATTCACCCCTCCACTTT	TRBV23-1	TRBJ1-6	-	-
CASSGEKGGLTQYF	TGTGCCAGCAGCGGGGAGAAAGGGGGCCTTACGCAGTATTTT	TRBV3-1/TRBV3-2	TRBJ2-3	TRBD1	-
CASSLHSLSSGNTIYF	TGTGCCAGCAGCTTACACTCTCTGAGCTCTGGAAACACCATATATTTT	TRBV7-9	TRBJ1-3	-	-
CASSAQTGPRNQPQHF	TGTGCCAGTAGTGCCCAGACAGGGCCCCGCAATCAGCCCCAGCATTTT	TRBV19	TRBJ1-5	TRBD1	once
CASSLGTGVDYGYTF	TGTGCCAGCAGTCTCGGGACAGGGGTTGACTATGGCTACACCTTC	TRBV5-6	TRBJ1-2	TRBD1	-
CASSSSGSSGNTIYF	TGTGCCAGTAGTTCCTCAGGATCCTCTGGAAACACCATATATTTT	TRBV19	TRBJ1-3	-	-
CATDRGRGGKQETQYF	TGTGCCACAGACAGGGGGCGGGGGGGAAAACAAGAGACCCAGTACTTC	TRBV15	TRBJ2-5	-	-
CASSPDGTDFSYNEQFF	TGTGCCAGTAGTCCTGACGGGACTGACTTCTCCTACAATGAGCAGTTCTTC	TRBV19	TRBJ2-1	-	-
CASSDRGISGNTIYF	TGTGCCAGCAGTGACAGGGGTATATCTGGAAACACCATATATTTT	TRBV6-1	TRBJ1-3	-	-
CASSRTGEHGYTF	TGTGCCAGCAGTAGAACAGGGGAACATGGCTACACCTTC	TRBV6-5	TRBJ1-2	TRBD1	-
CASSHRGRSYNEQFF	TGTGCCAGCTCTCACAGGGGCCGGTCGTACAATGAGCAGTTCTTC	TRBV18	TRBJ2-1	TRBD1	-
CAISNREGGTF	TGTGCCATCAGCAACAGGGAAGGTGGCACCTTC	TRBV10-3	TRBJ1-2	-	-
CASSSQGRYGYTF	TGTGCCAGCAGCTCACAGGGCAGGTATGGCTACACCTTC	TRBV7-9	TRBJ1-2	-	few
CASSSLAGGRETQYF	TGCGCCAGCAGCTCGCTAGCGGGGGGGCGAGAGACCCAGTACTTC	TRBV5-1	TRBJ2-5	TRBD2	once
CASSAPRTGTNYGYTF	TGTGCCAGCAGCGCGCCTCGGACAGGGACTAACTATGGCTACACCTTC	TRBV9	TRBJ1-2	TRBD1	-
CASSPTQGWGTEAFF	TGTGCCAGCAGCCCAACCCAGGGATGGGGCACTGAAGCTTTCTTT	TRBV7-6	TRBJ1-1	-	-
CASSPSGQGDTGELFF	TGTGCCAGCTCACCATCGGGACAGGGGGACACCGGGGAGCTGTTTTTT	TRBV18	TRBJ2-2	TRBD1	-
CASSIITGDEKLFF	TGTGCCAGTAGTATAATTACGGGTGATGAAAAACTGTTTTTT	TRBV19	TRBJ1-4	-	once
CASSPPSSYEQYF	TGTGCCAGCTCACCACCTAGCTCCTACGAGCAGTACTTC	TRBV18	TRBJ2-7	-	-
CASREGASTYSPLHF	TGTGCCAGCAGGGAGGGGGCGAGTACTTATTCACCCCTCCACTTT	TRBV2	TRBJ1-6	TRBD1	-
CASRHRVITKSNTEAFF	TGTGCCAGTAGGCACAGGGTAATAACGAAGTCGAACACTGAAGCTTTCTTT	TRBV19	TRBJ1-1	-	-
CATTQPGYQETQYF	TGTGCCACCACTCAACCAGGGTACCAAGAGACCCAGTACTTC	TRBV5-4	TRBJ2-5	-	-
CASMRDSSYNEQFF	TGTGCCAGTATGAGGGACAGCTCCTACAATGAGCAGTTCTTC	TRBV19	TRBJ2-1	TRBD1	-
CASSVYPGQMNTEAFF	TGCGCCAGCAGCGTATATCCGGGACAGATGAACACTGAAGCTTTCTTT	TRBV5-1	TRBJ1-1	TRBD1	-
CASSLAGDRALDQPQHF	TGTGCCAGCAGCTTGGCCGGGGACAGGGCGTTAGATCAGCCCCAGCATTTT	TRBV5-6	TRBJ1-5	TRBD1	-
CATSRRSSYQPQHF	TGTGCCACCTCTCGGAGGTCCAGTTATCAGCCCCAGCATTTT	TRBV24-1	TRBJ1-5	-	-
CSVEAAGVAVEQYF	TGCAGCGTTGAAGCCGCCGGGGTAGCGGTCGAGCAGTACTTC	TRBV29-1	TRBJ2-7	-	few
CASSWTGKEQYF	TGTGCCAGCAGTTGGACAGGCAAAGAGCAGTACTTC	TRBV28	TRBJ2-7	TRBD1	once
CASSIAGVYNEQFF	TGTGCCAGTAGTATAGCGGGGGTCTACAATGAGCAGTTCTTC	TRBV19	TRBJ2-1	-	-
CASSLGQWGTQYF	TGTGCCAGCAGTTTGGGACAGTGGGGGACCCAGTACTTC	TRBV27	TRBJ2-5	TRBD1	-
CASSISSGGFHEQFF	TGTGCCAGTAGTATTTCTAGCGGGGGGTTTCATGAGCAGTTCTTC	TRBV19	TRBJ2-1	TRBD2	-
CASRRHTNQPQHF	TGTGCCAGTAGGCGACACACTAATCAGCCCCAGCATTTT	TRBV19	TRBJ1-5	-	-